Listed here are 31 T cell receptor beta chains from one sample, sequenced in a study of T cells in Graves' hyperthyroidism and ophthalmopathy. TCR beta CDR3 sequences were amplified from RNA transcripts. The TCR CDR3 was amplified in a first-round RT-PCR using the HTBI primer set. TCRdb called the multiplex PCR reads again in MiXCR, with one record for every CDR3 protein. The sample shows 500,000 to 600,000 distinct CDR3 sequences, about half of them seen only once. Sequencing input: peripheral blood or thyroid tissue (not recorded which). The receptors originated from an adult woman with Graves' disease, either hyperthyroidism or ophthalmopathy (not recorded which).

In this sample, this clonotype turned up a few times. CDR3 amino acids: CASFNLGVGGRLGEQYF. The CDR3 DNA follows: TGTGCCAGCTTCAATTTAGGAGTTGGCGGGAGGTTGGGCGAGCAGTACTTC. The chain employs TRBV27 and TRBJ2-7; 8 bases fit TRBD2. The junction had 21 bases not matched to a gene; V was cut back by 8 bases and J by 6 bases. Germline V gene sequence: CDR1 MNHEY, CDR2 SMNVEV (reference sequence). The CDR3 covers 17 residues.

In its sample, this clonotype was seen once. This chain links TRBV20-1 with TRBJ2-7; a weak D match, TRBD1 (6 bases). This CDR3 has 12 amino acids. V was cut by 2 bases and J by 4 bases, with 9 bases left in between. In germline, CDR1 is DFQATT, CDR2 SNEGSKA (reference sequence). In DNA, the CDR3 is TGCAGTGCTAGACTCACAGGGTACGAGCAGTACTTC. Protein: CSARLTGYEQYF.

This clonotype was recorded at least ten times. The rearrangement links TRBV6-5 to TRBJ2-5; a possible D gene is TRBD2 (5 bases). Between the trimmed V and J ends, which lost 8 bases and 1 base, there was a span of 11 bases. There are 13 residues in the CDR3. Germline V gene lookup returns CDR1 MNHEY and CDR2 SVGAGI. The CDR3 loop is CASPGKSQETQYF. In nucleotides, the CDR3 is TGTGCCAGCCCCGGGAAATCCCAAGAGACCCAGTACTTC.

The sample holds a few counts of this clonotype. The chain combines TRBV30 with TRBJ2-7; 15 bases agree with TRBD2. Germline CDR1 and CDR2: GTSNPN and SVGIG (reference sequence). Trimming at V came to 4 bases and at J to 6 bases, leaving 4 bases not matched to a gene. CDR3 length: 14 amino acids. Written as DNA, the CDR3 is TGTGCCTGGACGGGACTAGCGGGAGGTGGCGAGCAGTACTTC. Translation: CAWTGLAGGGEQYF.

At least ten counts were recorded for this clonotype. The chain links TRBV5-1 to TRBJ2-7, with 8 bases aligning to TRBD2. V lost 0 bases and J lost 3; bases outside the gene matches: 5. CDR3 size: 15 residues. Germline loops: CDR1 SGHRS, CDR2 YFSETQ. The DNA for the CDR3 is TGCGCCAGCAGCTTGGAGGAACTAGCGGACTACGAGCAGTACTTC. Translated: CASSLEELADYEQYF.

At least ten counts were recorded for this clonotype. The V call is TRBV27, the J call TRBJ2-6; D not resolved. The CDR3 loop spans 17 amino acids. V lost 5 bases, J lost 0 bases, and 14 bases lay in between. The germline gives CDR1 MNHEY, CDR2 SMNVEV (reference sequence). The CDR3 DNA is TGTGCCAGCAGTCTTCGGCCTCCTCACTCTGGGGCCAACGTCCTGACTTTC. This translates into CASSLRPPHSGANVLTF.

This clonotype was counted at least ten times. V and J are TRBV2 and TRBJ2-7; D gene uncertain. The CDR3 totals 15 residues. Per the germline V gene, CDR1 is SNHLY and CDR2 is FYNNEI. Trimming stripped 6 bases from V and 2 bases from J, with 17 bases between. CDR3 amino acids: CASSRYGSNPYEQYF. CDR3 in DNA: TGTGCCAGCAGCAGGTACGGGTCTAACCCCTACGAGCAGTACTTC.

Turning to this clonotype: A much larger clone sits a single nucleotide away, making a read error possible. The rearrangement uses TRBV2 and TRBJ2-3; D is unclear. Germline CDR1 and CDR2: SNHLY and FYNNEI. This CDR3 comprises 12 residues. CDR3 in DNA: TGTGCCAGCAGTGGTAACACAGATACGCGGTATTTT. Its translation is CASSGNTDTRYF.

This clonotype was seen only a few times. This chain links TRBV4-2 with TRBJ1-2; no definite D call. V lost 4 bases and J lost 7, with 16 bases in between. The length of the CDR3 is 14 residues. From germline, CDR1 is LGHNA and CDR2 YNFKEQ. The CDR3 loop reads CASSRQPSGFGYTF. The CDR3 coding sequence is TGTGCCAGCAGCCGACAACCCAGTGGATTTGGCTACACCTTC.

This clonotype was counted many times. V is TRBV12-3 or TRBV12-4 and J is TRBJ2-7; 7 positions match TRBD2. The CDR3 sequence is 14 residues long. The V and J ends lost 2 bases and 3 bases, in that order; junction bases with no gene match: 4. CDR3 residues: CASSLRGRGYEQYF. CDR3 coding DNA: TGTGCCAGCAGTTTAAGAGGGAGGGGCTACGAGCAGTACTTC.

On this clonotype itself: A much larger clone is a single base away; this may be a read error. The V call is TRBV7-9, the J call TRBJ1-1; D ambiguous. CDR3 length: 11 amino acids. CDR1 SEHNR and CDR2 FQNEAQ come from the germline V gene (reference sequence). The CDR3 sequence: CAGSPFTEAFF. CDR3 DNA: TGTGCCGGCAGCCCCTTCACTGAAGCTTTCTTT.

The chain couples TRBV24-1 to TRBJ2-1, with D unresolved. The CDR3 is 10 amino acids. Germline V lookup: CDR1 KGHDR, CDR2 SFDVKD. V was shortened by 5 bases and J by 7 bases, with 2 bases between the two germline ends. CDR3 sequence (DNA): TGTGCCACCAGTGTAAATGAGCAGTTCTTC. Its protein product is CATSVNEQFF.

The chain couples TRBV12-3 or TRBV12-4 to TRBJ1-1, with D possibly being TRBD1 (5 bases). Trimming stripped 4 bases from V and 5 bases from J, with 14 bases between. This CDR3 contains 14 residues. In nucleotides, the CDR3 is TGTGCCAGCAGTTGGCCGGGACGATGGACTGAAGCTTTCTTT. It yields the protein CASSWPGRWTEAFF.

The sample holds many counts of this clonotype. The rearrangement uses TRBV5-1 and TRBJ2-7, with 7 bases fitting TRBD2. The junction had 8 bases not matched to a gene; V was cut back by 4 bases and J by 4 bases. The CDR3 spans 14 residues. Germline CDR1 reads SGHRS; CDR2 reads YFSETQ. The CDR3 is CASSPLDSGYEQYF. The CDR3 coding sequence is TGCGCCAGCAGCCCGTTAGATAGCGGGTACGAGCAGTACTTC.

Details on this clonotype: One junction end does not reproduce the germline sequence, and a read error may be involved. This rearrangement joins TRBV2 to TRBJ1-5, with D tentatively TRBD1 (5 bases). CDR1 is SNHLY and CDR2 is FYNNEI in the germline V gene. The CDR3 length is 14 residues. CDR3 DNA sequence: TGTGCCAGCACGAGACAGTATAGCAATCAACCCCAGCATTTT. It codes for CASTRQYSNQPQHF.

At least ten counts were recorded for this clonotype. The chain employs TRBV7-2 and TRBJ1-6; D not certain. Trimming cost V 0 bases and J 1 base, with 4 bases left between them. Germline assignment: CDR1 SGHTA and CDR2 FQGNSA. The length of the CDR3 is 15 residues. This CDR3 is CASSLARSYNSPLHF. Written as DNA, the CDR3 is TGTGCCAGCAGCTTAGCGAGGTCCTATAATTCACCCCTCCACTTT. The variable domain in full, with the rest retrieved from reference TRBV7-2 and TRBJ1-6, is GAGVSQSPSNKVTEKGKDVELRCDPISGHTALYWYRQSLGQGLEFLIYFQGNSAPDKSGLPSDRFSAERTGGSVSTLTIQRTQQEDSAVYLCASSLARSYNSPLHFGNGTRLTVT.

This clonotype was observed many times. This rearrangement joins TRBV7-9 to TRBJ1-4; D remains unclear. Trimming took off 0 bases at V and 10 bases at J, with 12 bases between the two ends. There are 14 residues in the CDR3. Germline CDR1 SEHNR, CDR2 FQNEAQ (reference sequence). CDR3 protein: CASSLAGNEGKLFF. The DNA for the CDR3 is TGTGCCAGCAGCTTAGCGGGGAATGAAGGAAAACTGTTTTTT.

This clonotype was detected only once. The chain uses TRBV20-1 and TRBJ1-5, with 9 bases that match TRBD1. The germline gives CDR1 DFQATT, CDR2 SNEGSKA (reference sequence). With 8 bases clipped from V and 11 bases from J, the junction kept 16 bases outside the gene matches. This CDR3 contains 14 residues. In nucleotides, the CDR3 is TGCAGTTCTTCGCCGGGACAGGGCTCTGGGACCCAGCATTTT. Residues: CSSSPGQGSGTQHF.

The rearrangement joins TRBV28 to TRBJ1-1; D ambiguous. Trimming shortened V by 8 bases and J by 9 bases, and 19 bases separated the two germline ends. Germline V lookup: CDR1 MDHEN, CDR2 SYDVKM. The CDR3 extends over 13 amino acids. CDR3 region: CASSPPPRQQAFF. CDR3 sequence (DNA): TGTGCCAGCTCACCACCCCCTCGGCAACAAGCTTTCTTT.

The chain is built from TRBV5-1 and TRBJ2-5; no clear D. Germline-derived CDR1 and CDR2 are SGHRS and YFSETQ. V was cut by 4 bases and J by 1 base, with 8 bases left in between. This CDR3 region has 13 residues. This CDR3 reads CASSRNGQETQYF. The CDR3 DNA reads TGCGCCAGCAGCCGTAACGGCCAAGAGACCCAGTACTTC.

This clonotype was detected many times. The genes are TRBV6-2 or TRBV6-3 and TRBJ1-1; D not resolved. V lost 4 bases and J lost 11, with 17 bases in between. Germline lookup yields CDR1 MNHEY and CDR2 SVGEGT. This CDR3 comprises 13 residues. This CDR3 is CASSSSFPATAFF. CDR3 sequence (DNA): TGTGCCAGCAGTTCGTCATTTCCAGCAACGGCTTTCTTT.

This clonotype was observed at least ten times. The chain links TRBV12-3 or TRBV12-4 to TRBJ1-1, with D unresolved. This CDR3 is built from 13 residues. V dropped 11 bases and J dropped 0 bases, with 13 bases sitting between them. The DNA for the CDR3 is TGTGCCGAGACTAGGGTTCTGAACACTGAAGCTTTCTTT. This gives the protein CAETRVLNTEAFF.

This clonotype was counted at least ten times. The chain is built from TRBV29-1 and TRBJ2-2, with unresolved D. The CDR3 extends over 12 amino acids. Germline V gene data show CDR1 as SQVTM and CDR2 as ANQGSEA. The V and J ends lost 3 bases and 6 bases respectively, with 8 bases between them. The CDR3 spells CSVDSPPGELFF. The CDR3, as DNA: TGCAGCGTTGACTCCCCGCCCGGGGAGCTGTTTTTT.

This clonotype was recorded at least ten times. The chain couples TRBV29-1 to TRBJ2-5; 8 bases align to TRBD2. This CDR3 is 17 amino acids long. The V and J ends lost 6 bases and 2 bases, in that order; junction bases with no gene match: 17. CDR1 is SQVTM, CDR2 ANQGSEA, per germline. Here the CDR3 reads CSVLSRPGLGVQETQYF. CDR3 DNA: TGCAGCGTCCTCAGCCGCCCGGGACTAGGGGTACAAGAGACCCAGTACTTC.

The genes are TRBV19 and TRBJ1-4; D gene uncertain. The CDR3 covers 14 residues. Germline CDR1 reads LNHDA; CDR2 reads SQIVND (reference sequence). Between the trimmed V and J ends, which lost 9 bases and 8 bases, there was a span of 19 bases. The CDR3 is CASTPGQKREKLFF. CDR3 bases: TGTGCCAGCACCCCAGGCCAGAAGCGAGAAAAACTGTTTTTT.

The chain joins TRBV29-1 to TRBJ1-5; tentative D call: TRBD1 (5 bases). The germline gives CDR1 SQVTM, CDR2 ANQGSEA. V was shortened by 5 bases and J by 2 bases, with 10 bases between the two germline ends. The CDR3 contains 13 residues. Written as DNA, the CDR3 is TGCAGCGTTTCGGTGGGGGGCAATCAGCCCCAGCATTTT. The encoded protein is CSVSVGGNQPQHF. Complete variable domain (other parts from reference TRBV29-1 and TRBJ1-5): SAVISQKPSRDICQRGTSLTIQCQVDSQVTMMFWYRQQPGQSLTLIATANQGSEATYESGFVIDKFPISRPNLTFSTLTVSNMSPEDSSIYLCSVSVGGNQPQHFGDGTRLSIL.

The chain links TRBV7-2 to TRBJ2-5, with 7 bases aligning to TRBD2. Trimming removed 0 bases from V and 4 bases from J; junction bases left unmatched: 5. CDR3 length: 15 residues. The germline V gene encodes CDR1 SGHTA and CDR2 FQGNSA. CDR3 region: CASSLAERDGETQYF. The CDR3 region has the DNA TGTGCCAGCAGCTTAGCAGAGCGGGATGGAGAGACCCAGTACTTC.

This clonotype was counted only a few times. This rearrangement joins TRBV20-1 to TRBJ2-3; tentatively, D is TRBD2 (5 bases). CDR1 DFQATT and CDR2 SNEGSKA come from the germline V gene (reference sequence). V dropped 5 bases and J dropped 7 bases, with 10 bases sitting between them. The CDR3 covers 11 residues. CDR3 residues: CSASDSNTQYF. In nucleotides, the CDR3 is TGCAGTGCTTCGGACTCCAATACGCAGTATTTT.

J is TRBJ2-5 and V is TRBV5-1; tentative D call: TRBD2 (6 bases). CDR3 size: 16 residues. Germline CDR1 reads SGHRS; CDR2 reads YFSETQ. Trimming cost V 2 bases and J 1 base, with 15 bases left between them. The CDR3 DNA sequence: TGCGCCAGCAGCTTCGGTAGCGGAAGGGTCCAAGAGACCCAGTACTTC. Amino acids: CASSFGSGRVQETQYF.

This rearrangement joins TRBV7-9 to TRBJ2-3; possibly TRBD2 for D (6 bases). The CDR3 consists of 15 residues. V was trimmed by 5 bases and J by 6 bases, leaving 18 bases between them. Germline V gene lookup returns CDR1 SEHNR and CDR2 FQNEAQ (reference sequence). CDR3 sequence: CASSRTGAHPDTQYF. CDR3 coding DNA: TGTGCCAGCAGCAGAACGGGAGCGCATCCTGATACGCAGTATTTT.

This clonotype appeared a few times. The J gene is TRBJ2-2, the V gene TRBV28; D may be TRBD1 or TRBD2 (5 bases each). V was pared by 10 bases and J by 4 bases, with 10 bases between. Germline CDR1 and CDR2: MDHEN and SYDVKM. The CDR3 contains 12 residues. Written as DNA, the CDR3 is TGTGCCATCGGGACGCCCACCGGGGAGCTGTTTTTT. This gives the protein CAIGTPTGELFF.